This TCR beta chain was documented in a study of T cells in tuberculosis. Looked up from germline, CDR1 is SEHNR and CDR2 is FQNEAQ (reference sequence). V lost 1 base and J lost 4; bases outside the gene matches: 4. The CDR3 consists of 14 residues. After thawing and overnight rest, PBMC were stained with GMM-loaded CD1B tetramer, viability dye and anti-CD3 for sorting. The CD1B tetramers carried C32 glucose monomycolate purified from Rhodococcus equi. Clones were read by immunoSEQ multiplex PCR, and TCRdb kept only the in-frame ones, dropping some. The sample carries about 59,000 clones, around 81% recorded once.

The sequencing sample was made of CD1b-GMM tetramer-negative cells sorted from PBMCs. The rearrangement joins TRBV7-9 to TRBJ2-7; 7 positions match TRBD1. This clonotype was sampled from an adult woman with latent tuberculosis. The CDR3: CASSLEGTEYEQYF. The CDR3 DNA is TGTGCCAGCAGCTTAGAGGGGACAGAGTACGAGCAGTACTTC.